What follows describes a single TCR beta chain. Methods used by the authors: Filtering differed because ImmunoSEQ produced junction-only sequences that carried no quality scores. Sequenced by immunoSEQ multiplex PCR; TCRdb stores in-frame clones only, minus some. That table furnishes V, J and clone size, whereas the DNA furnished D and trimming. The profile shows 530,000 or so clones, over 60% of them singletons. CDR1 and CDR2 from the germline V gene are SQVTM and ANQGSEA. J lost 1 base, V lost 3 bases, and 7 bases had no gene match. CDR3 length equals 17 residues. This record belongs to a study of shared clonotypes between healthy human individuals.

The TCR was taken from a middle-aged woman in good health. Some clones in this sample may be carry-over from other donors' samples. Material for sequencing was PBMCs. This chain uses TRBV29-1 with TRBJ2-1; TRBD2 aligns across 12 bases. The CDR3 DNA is TGCAGCGTTGAGAATTTAGGACTAGCGGGATCCTACAATGAGCAGTTCTTC. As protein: CSVENLGLAGSYNEQFF.